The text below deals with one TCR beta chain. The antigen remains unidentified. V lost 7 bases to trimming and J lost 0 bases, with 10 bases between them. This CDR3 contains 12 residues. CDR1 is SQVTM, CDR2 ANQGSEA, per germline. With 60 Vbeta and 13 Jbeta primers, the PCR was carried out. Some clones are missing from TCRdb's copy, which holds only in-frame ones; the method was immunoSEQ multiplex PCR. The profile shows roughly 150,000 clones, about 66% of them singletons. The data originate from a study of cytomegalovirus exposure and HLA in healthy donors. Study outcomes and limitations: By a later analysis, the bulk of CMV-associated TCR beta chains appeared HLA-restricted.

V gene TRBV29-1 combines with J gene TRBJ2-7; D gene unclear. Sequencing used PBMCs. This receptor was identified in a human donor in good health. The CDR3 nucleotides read TGCAGCGCTAGGTTTAACTCCTACGAGCAGTACTTC. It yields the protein CSARFNSYEQYF.